Sequencing of this T cell receptor (beta chain) was carried out in a study of blood T cell repertoires in COVID-19. Study information: In each case, the material was cDNA or gDNA derived from T cells, B-cell-depleted T cells, or PBMCs.

In the study's own analysis: Nucleated cell counts were estimated from reference gene primer amplification. The method was immunoSEQ multiplex PCR; TCRdb's version includes in-frame clones alone and lacks a portion of them. V and J calls and clone size are given by that table; D and trimming were obtained from the DNA. The table shows over 60,000 clones, with around nine tenths occurring only once. Germline CDR1 reads SGDLS; CDR2 reads YYNGEE. CDR3 length equals 16 residues. J was trimmed by 0 bases and V by 0 bases; bases with no gene match: 2. This chain uses TRBV9 with TRBJ1-4; 7 bases match TRBD1. The sequence was collected from a woman aged 80 or older with active or convalescent COVID-19. The material sequenced was peripheral blood. The CDR3 spells CASSVGDRSTNEKLFF. Written as DNA, the CDR3 is TGTGCCAGCAGCGTAGGGGACAGATCAACTAATGAAAAACTGTTTTTT.